What follows are 23 T cell receptor beta chains derived from one specimen sequenced in a study of a mutant IDH1 vaccine in newly diagnosed glioma. The time point denotes: week 35, safety follow-up. Vaccination used 300 ug of mutant IDH1 20-mer peptide per dose, with topical imiquimod. Sequencing used immunoSEQ multiplex PCR; TCRdb keeps in-frame clones, though not all of them. The repertoire holds around 29,000 clones, with around three quarters as singletons. No antigen has been assigned to these receptors. The material sequenced was PBMCs, taken from a glioma patient whose treatment included an IDH1 peptide vaccine. These receptors came from a man aged 50 to 59 with glioma.

This clone was observed a single time. V and J are TRBV2 and TRBJ2-3; D is perhaps TRBD1 (5 bases). Trimming cost V 10 bases and J 4 bases, with 27 bases left between them. Germline V lookup: CDR1 SNHLY, CDR2 FYNNEI. This CDR3 has 17 residues. CDR3 region: CATTLYSGSGEADTQYF. The CDR3 nucleotides read TGTGCCACCACATTATATTCAGGGTCCGGTGAAGCAGATACGCAGTATTTT.

This chain joins TRBV15 and TRBJ1-2; 7 bases are shared with TRBD1. Losses at the gene ends were 1 base for V and 4 bases for J; bases not matched to a gene: 9. This CDR3 is built from 16 residues. Germline CDR1 is LNHNV and CDR2 is YYDKDF (reference sequence). DNA of the CDR3: TGTGCCACCAGCAGAGGTGTGGAGGGGGCGGCCTATGGCTACACCTTC. Protein product: CATSRGVEGAAYGYTF.

In this sample, this clone is medium-sized. This chain uses TRBV2 with TRBJ1-2, with 9 bases that match TRBD1. Germline V gene data show CDR1 as SNHLY and CDR2 as FYNNEI. J gave up 8 bases and V 8 bases, and 12 bases lay outside the gene matches. The CDR3 runs 14 residues. Written as DNA, the CDR3 is TGTGCCAGCTCCCTACAGGGGGCAGTCGTGGGCTACACCTTC. This gives the protein CASSLQGAVVGYTF.

The chain combines TRBV29-1 with TRBJ1-1, with D tentatively TRBD1 (5 bases). Germline V gene data show CDR1 as SQVTM and CDR2 as ANQGSEA. This CDR3 is 11 amino acids long. Trimming stripped 8 bases from V and 6 bases from J, with 13 bases between. As DNA, the CDR3 is TGCAGCTCCCGAGGGGCTTCTGAAGCTTTCTTT. This gives the protein CSSRGASEAFF.

This rearrangement joins TRBV27 to TRBJ2-3; D might be TRBD2 (6 bases). V lost 6 bases and J 1 base, leaving 17 bases between the germline ends. The CDR3 sequence is 16 residues long. Germline V gives CDR1 MNHEY, CDR2 SMNVEV (reference sequence). CDR3 DNA: TGTGCCAGCAGCCAAGGGGCGGGGTATGGCACAGATACGCAGTATTTT. Amino acids: CASSQGAGYGTDTQYF.

The rearrangement uses TRBV7-9 and TRBJ1-3, with D possibly TRBD1 on 6 matching bases. Germline V gene data show CDR1 as SEHNR and CDR2 as FQNEAQ (reference sequence). Trimming left V 8 bases short and J 4 bases short, with 18 bases between. The CDR3 runs to 15 residues. CDR3 DNA sequence: TGTGCCAGCTCCCCGAAGGGGGTAGCAGGAAACACCATATATTTT. Amino acid sequence: CASSPKGVAGNTIYF.

The chain employs TRBV6-5 and TRBJ1-2; 10 nucleotides line up with TRBD1. The V gene's germline CDR1 is MNHEY and CDR2 SVGAGI. Trimming removed 0 bases from V and 7 bases from J; junction bases left unmatched: 8. The length of the CDR3 is 16 residues. The CDR3 DNA reads TGTGCCAGCAGTTACTCCGGGACAGGGGAAAGTGGTGGCTACACCTTC. This sequence encodes CASSYSGTGESGGYTF.

This clone was counted a few times. CDR3 sequence (DNA): TGTGCCTGGAGTGTAGGCAGATTCTCTGGAAACACCATATATTTT. Its protein product is CAWSVGRFSGNTIYF. The chain has TRBV30 and TRBJ1-3; D remains ambiguous. The germline V gene has CDR1 GTSNPN and CDR2 SVGIG (reference sequence). CDR3 size: 15 residues. Trimming stripped 0 bases from V and 0 bases from J, with 9 bases between.

This clone has a handful of counts. The rearrangement links TRBV29-1 to TRBJ1-5, with D maybe TRBD1 (5 bases). V was clipped by 5 bases and J by 3 bases, with 11 bases between them. Germline values: CDR1 SQVTM, CDR2 ANQGSEA. The CDR3 has 13 residues. CDR3 nucleotide sequence: TGCAGCGTTTCTCAGGGAAACAATCAGCCCCAGCATTTT. Translating gives CSVSQGNNQPQHF.

V is TRBV11-3 and J is TRBJ2-1; possibly TRBD1 or TRBD2 for D (5 bases each). Germline V gene data show CDR1 as SGHNT and CDR2 as YENEEA. CDR3 length equals 13 residues. V was shortened by 1 base and J by 9 bases, with 10 bases between the two germline ends. The CDR3 DNA follows: TGTGCCAGCAGCTTAGGAGGGGTAGGTGAGCAGTTCTTC. It translates to CASSLGGVGEQFF.

This clone was observed a handful of times. The chain couples TRBV9 to TRBJ2-2, with TRBD1 matching over 7 bases. V shed 6 bases, J shed 1 base, and the junction held 3 bases outside the gene matches. CDR1 is SGDLS and CDR2 is YYNGEE in the germline V gene. This CDR3 is 14 amino acids long. This CDR3 is CASKRTGNTGELFF. For the CDR3, the DNA is TGTGCCAGCAAACGGACAGGGAACACCGGGGAGCTGTTTTTT.

V and J are TRBV12-5 and TRBJ2-5; maybe TRBD1 (5 bases). The CDR3 sequence is 14 residues long. Germline V lookup: CDR1 LGHNT, CDR2 FRNRAP. Between the trimmed V and J ends, which lost 5 bases and 7 bases, there was a span of 17 bases. CDR3 region: CASGLPDSLGTQYF. For the CDR3, the DNA is TGTGCTAGTGGTCTCCCCGACAGTTTGGGGACCCAGTACTTC.

The gene calls are TRBV5-1 and TRBJ2-7, with TRBD2 identical over 7 bases. V dropped 4 bases and J dropped 2; count of bases not matched to a gene: 6. CDR3 length equals 14 residues. The V gene's germline CDR1 is SGHRS and CDR2 YFSETQ. CDR3 sequence reads: CASSLSGEAYEQYF. CDR3 in DNA: TGCGCCAGCAGCCTGAGCGGGGAGGCCTACGAGCAGTACTTC.

The rearrangement links TRBV27 to TRBJ2-6; D not resolved. Germline CDR1 MNHEY, CDR2 SMNVEV (reference sequence). There are 13 residues in the CDR3. V was cut by 11 bases and J by 0 bases, with 8 bases left in between. In DNA, the CDR3 is TGTGCCTCTCAGAGCTCTGGGGCCAACGTCCTGACTTTC. It encodes CASQSSGANVLTF.

The J gene is TRBJ2-2, the V gene TRBV5-1, with 8 bases matching TRBD2. With 3 bases clipped from V and 3 bases from J, the junction kept 7 bases outside the gene matches. The CDR3 extends over 16 amino acids. Germline CDR1 SGHRS, CDR2 YFSETQ. CDR3: CASSSYTSGYTGELFF. DNA for the CDR3: TGCGCCAGCAGCTCCTACACTAGCGGATACACCGGGGAGCTGTTTTTT.

V and J are TRBV4-1 and TRBJ1-1; possible D gene TRBD1, 6 bases. The CDR3 runs 17 residues. Germline CDR1 reads MGHRA; CDR2 reads YSYEKL. V lost 3 bases, J lost 7 bases, and 24 bases lay in between. This CDR3 reads CASSHGGGLGAYLEAFF. The CDR3 DNA reads as TGCGCCAGCAGCCATGGGGGTGGACTGGGGGCCTATCTTGAAGCTTTCTTT.

The chain employs TRBV11-2 and TRBJ2-7; D not resolved. The CDR3 loop spans 11 amino acids. The germline V and J ends were trimmed by 6 bases and 6 bases, with 9 bases remaining between them. Germline assignment: CDR1 SGHAT and CDR2 FQNNGV. The CDR3 DNA reads TGTGCCAGCAGATTACAGATCGAGCAGTACTTC. Protein sequence: CASRLQIEQYF.

The chain recombines TRBV6-4 with TRBJ1-1; D is uncertain. CDR1 and CDR2 from the germline V gene are MRHNA and SNTAGT. V was cut by 2 bases and J by 3 bases, with 7 bases left in between. This CDR3 is 13 amino acids long. CDR3 protein: CASSDGVDTEAFF. DNA of the CDR3: TGTGCCAGCAGTGACGGGGTGGACACTGAAGCTTTCTTT.

The V gene is TRBV18, the J gene TRBJ1-4; D is unresolved. Germline loops: CDR1 KGHSH, CDR2 LQKENI. CDR3 size: 15 residues. Trimming removed 6 bases at V and 8 bases at J, with 19 bases between. The CDR3 region is CASSRAVRAEEKLFF. In nucleotides, the CDR3 is TGTGCCAGCTCTCGAGCAGTAAGGGCAGAAGAAAAACTGTTTTTT. The complete variable domain, with remaining parts taken from reference TRBV18 and TRBJ1-4, reads NAGVMQNPRHLVRRRGQEARLRCSPMKGHSHVYWYRQLPEEGLKFMVYLQKENIIDESGMPKERFSAEFPKEGPSILRIQQVVRGDSAAYFCASSRAVRAEEKLFFGSGTQLSVL.

The J gene is TRBJ2-3, the V gene TRBV29-1; no definite D call. Trimming cost V 6 bases and J 5 bases, with 6 bases left between them. This CDR3 comprises 10 residues. CDR1 SQVTM and CDR2 ANQGSEA come from the germline V gene. The CDR3 DNA sequence: TGCAGCGTGGGGATAGATACGCAGTATTTT. Translated: CSVGIDTQYF.

This clone turned up a few times. CDR3: CASSEVAGPGNQPQHF. Here the CDR3 DNA reads TGTGCCAGCAGTGAAGTAGCAGGGCCAGGCAATCAGCCCCAGCATTTT. The genes are TRBV2 and TRBJ1-5; D perhaps matches TRBD1 (5 bases). CDR1 and CDR2 from the germline V gene are SNHLY and FYNNEI. The CDR3 loop spans 16 amino acids. V lost 1 base and J lost 2, with 12 bases in between. The full variable domain, completed using reference TRBV2 and TRBJ1-5, is EPEVTQTPSHQVTQMGQEVILRCVPISNHLYFYWYRQILGQKVEFLVSFYNNEISEKSEIFDDQFSVERPDGSNFTLKIRSTKLEDSAMYFCASSEVAGPGNQPQHFGDGTRLSIL.

The chain employs TRBV15 and TRBJ2-2; TRBD2 agrees at 8 bases. The CDR3 is made up of 16 amino acids. Germline assignment: CDR1 LNHNV and CDR2 YYDKDF (reference sequence). Trimming cost V 0 bases and J 1 base; bases outside gene matches: 1. CDR3: CATSRDSGKNTGELFF. The CDR3, as DNA: TGTGCCACCAGCAGAGATAGCGGGAAGAACACCGGGGAGCTGTTTTTT.

The rearrangement joins TRBV7-6 to TRBJ2-2, with D uncertain. The CDR3 length is 15 residues. Trimming left V 3 bases short and J 1 base short, with 9 bases between. Germline values: CDR1 SGHVS, CDR2 FNYEAQ. The CDR3 reads CASSFGQKNTGELFF. CDR3 coding DNA: TGTGCCAGCAGCTTCGGGCAGAAGAACACCGGGGAGCTGTTTTTT.